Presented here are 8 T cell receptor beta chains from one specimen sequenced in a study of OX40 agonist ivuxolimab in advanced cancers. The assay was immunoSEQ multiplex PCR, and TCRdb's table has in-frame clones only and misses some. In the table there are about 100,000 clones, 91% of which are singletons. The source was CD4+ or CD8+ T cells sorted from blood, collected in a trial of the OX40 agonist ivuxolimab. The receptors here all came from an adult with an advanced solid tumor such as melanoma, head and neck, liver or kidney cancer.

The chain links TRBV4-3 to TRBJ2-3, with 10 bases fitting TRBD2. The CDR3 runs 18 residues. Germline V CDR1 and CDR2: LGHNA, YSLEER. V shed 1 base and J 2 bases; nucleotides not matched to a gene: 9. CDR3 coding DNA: TGCGCCAGCAGCCAAGGACTTCTAGCGGGAGCGTTCACAGATACGCAGTATTTT. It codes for CASSQGLLAGAFTDTQYF.

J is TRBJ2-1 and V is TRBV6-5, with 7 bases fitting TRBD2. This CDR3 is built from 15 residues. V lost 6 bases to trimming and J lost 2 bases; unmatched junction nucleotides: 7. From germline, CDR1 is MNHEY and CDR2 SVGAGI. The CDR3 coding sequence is TGTGCCAGCAGCGGTGGGGGGGTGGCCTACAATGAGCAGTTCTTC. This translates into CASSGGGVAYNEQFF.

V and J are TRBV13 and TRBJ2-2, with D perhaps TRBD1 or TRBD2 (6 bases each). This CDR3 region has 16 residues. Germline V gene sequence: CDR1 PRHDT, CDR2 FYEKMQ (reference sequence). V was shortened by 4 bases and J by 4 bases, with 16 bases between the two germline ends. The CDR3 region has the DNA TGTGCCAGCAGCTCCGTGAGGGGGAGGCCCACCGGGGAGCTGTTTTTT. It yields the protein CASSSVRGRPTGELFF.

CDR3 nucleotides: TGTGCCTGGAGTGTAGGAAAGGACAATGAAAAACTGTTTTTT. It specifies CAWSVGKDNEKLFF. The chain links TRBV30 to TRBJ1-4; D remains ambiguous. Germline V gene data show CDR1 as GTSNPN and CDR2 as SVGIG (reference sequence). This CDR3 comprises 14 residues. Trimming took off 0 bases at V and 5 bases at J, with 10 bases between the two ends.

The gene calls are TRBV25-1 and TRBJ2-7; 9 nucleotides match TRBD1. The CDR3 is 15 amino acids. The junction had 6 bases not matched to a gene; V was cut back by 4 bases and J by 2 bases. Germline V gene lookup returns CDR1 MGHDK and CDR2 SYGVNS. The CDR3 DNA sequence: TGTGCCAGCAGTGCACTGGGGACAGGGACCTACGAGCAGTACTTC. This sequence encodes CASSALGTGTYEQYF.

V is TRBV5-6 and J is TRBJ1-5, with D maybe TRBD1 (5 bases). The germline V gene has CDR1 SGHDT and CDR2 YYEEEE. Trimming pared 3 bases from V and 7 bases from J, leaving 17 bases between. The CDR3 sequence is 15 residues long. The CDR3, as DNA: TGTGCCAGCAGCTGGGGGGTGGGGCTAGGGCAGCCCCAGCATTTT. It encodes CASSWGVGLGQPQHF.

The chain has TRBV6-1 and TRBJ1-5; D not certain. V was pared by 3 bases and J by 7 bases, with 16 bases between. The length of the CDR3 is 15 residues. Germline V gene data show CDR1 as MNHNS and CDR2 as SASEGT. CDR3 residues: CASSDMSSGWQPQHF. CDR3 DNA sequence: TGTGCCAGCAGTGACATGTCCTCAGGCTGGCAGCCCCAGCATTTT.

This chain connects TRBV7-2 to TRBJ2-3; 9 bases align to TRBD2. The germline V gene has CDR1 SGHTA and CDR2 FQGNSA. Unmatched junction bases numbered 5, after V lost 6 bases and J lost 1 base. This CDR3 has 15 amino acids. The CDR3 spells CASRLRLAGTDTQYF. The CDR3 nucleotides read TGTGCCAGCAGGTTAAGACTAGCGGGCACAGATACGCAGTATTTT.